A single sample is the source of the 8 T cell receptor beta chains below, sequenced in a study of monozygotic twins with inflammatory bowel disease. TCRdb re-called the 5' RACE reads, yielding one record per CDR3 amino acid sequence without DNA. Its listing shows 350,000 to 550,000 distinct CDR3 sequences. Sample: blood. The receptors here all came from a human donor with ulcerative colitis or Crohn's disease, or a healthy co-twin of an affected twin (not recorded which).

The CDR3 sequence: CASSQDVGYTQYF. V is TRBV4-3 and J is TRBJ2-3. The CDR3 totals 13 residues. Germline V lookup: CDR1 LGHNA, CDR2 YSLEER.

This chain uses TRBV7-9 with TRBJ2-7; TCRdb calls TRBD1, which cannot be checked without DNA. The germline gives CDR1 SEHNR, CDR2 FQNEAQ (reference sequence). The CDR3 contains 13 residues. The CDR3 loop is CASSLIQGYEQYF.

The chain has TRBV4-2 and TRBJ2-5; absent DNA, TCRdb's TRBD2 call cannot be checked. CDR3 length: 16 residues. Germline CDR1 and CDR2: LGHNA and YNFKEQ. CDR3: CASSQDLPGGPETQYF.

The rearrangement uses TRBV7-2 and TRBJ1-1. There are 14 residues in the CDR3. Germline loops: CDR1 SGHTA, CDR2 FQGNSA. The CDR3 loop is CASSPWTANTEAFF.

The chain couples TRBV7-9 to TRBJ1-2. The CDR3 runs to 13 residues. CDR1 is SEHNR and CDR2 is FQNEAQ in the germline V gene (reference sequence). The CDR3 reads CASSLGNVYGYTF.

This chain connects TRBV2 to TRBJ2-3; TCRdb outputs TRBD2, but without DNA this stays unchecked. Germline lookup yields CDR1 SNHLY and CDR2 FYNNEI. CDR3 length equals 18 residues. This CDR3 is CASTSSSGTSGITDTQYF.

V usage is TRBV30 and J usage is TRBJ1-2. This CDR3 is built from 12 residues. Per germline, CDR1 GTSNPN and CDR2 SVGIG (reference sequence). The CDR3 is CAWRRGGPGYTF.

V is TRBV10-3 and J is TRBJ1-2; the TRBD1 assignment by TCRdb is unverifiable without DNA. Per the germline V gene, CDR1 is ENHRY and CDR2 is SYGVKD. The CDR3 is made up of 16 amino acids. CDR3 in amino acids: CVISESVTGGSGGYTF.